This TCR beta chain comes out of a study of blood T cell repertoires in COVID-19. Trimming took 5 bases from V and 7 from J, leaving 12 bases between them. Germline lookup yields CDR1 MNHEY and CDR2 SVGAGI. The CDR3 runs to 13 residues. Clones were sequenced by immunoSEQ multiplex PCR, and TCRdb holds only the in-frame ones, with some missing. The sample gives approximately 30,000 clones, around 89% of which show up once; more than 0.45% is in the top ten. This chain links TRBV6-5 with TRBJ2-1; a weak D match, TRBD2 (5 bases). Material: peripheral blood. The TCR originated in a woman aged 35 to 49 with active or convalescent COVID-19. The CDR3 protein is CASSIGLLNEQFF. The CDR3 bases are TGTGCCAGCAGTATCGGACTGTTAAATGAGCAGTTCTTC.